The rows below give T cell receptor beta chains drawn from one sample of a study of cytomegalovirus exposure and HLA in healthy donors. Profiling relied on immunoSEQ multiplex PCR, and the TCRdb table lists in-frame clones only, not all of them. The sample contains around 67,000 clones, 70% to 75% of which appear only once. Sequencing input: PBMCs. These receptor sequences come from a woman under 40 in good health and CMV-seropositive. CDR3s include the opening cysteine and the closing phenylalanine or tryptophan. The order of the fields is D gene, J gene, clone size, CDR3 length, V gene, CDR3 DNA, CDR3 protein. A D gene is named only where the DNA matches it firmly. A row's size may be missing; if present it is once, few, many or a size class.

. | TRBJ2-7 | . | 11 | TRBV25-1 | TGTGCCAGCAGTGAAGTATACGAGCAGTACTTC | CASSEVYEQYF
. | TRBJ2-5 | . | 14 | TRBV15 | TGTGCCACCAGCCGGTGGGGCGGAGAAGAGACCCAGTACTTC | CATSRWGGEETQYF
. | TRBJ2-5 | . | 11 | TRBV30 | TGTGCCTCGGGTGAGGGCGAGACCCAGTACTTC | CASGEGETQYF
TRBD1 | TRBJ1-5 | once | 14 | TRBV28 | TGTGCCAGCAGTTCGGACAGGAGCAATCAGCCCCAGCATTTT | CASSSDRSNQPQHF
TRBD2 | TRBJ2-1 | . | 15 | TRBV28 | TGTGCCAGCAGCCCTACCCCGGGAGGGGTCAATGAGCAGTTCTTC | CASSPTPGGVNEQFF
TRBD2 | TRBJ2-1 | . | 17 | TRBV4-2 | TGTGCCAGCAGCCAAGATCGAGTAGCGGGGACCTACAATGAGCAGTTCTTC | CASSQDRVAGTYNEQFF
TRBD1 | TRBJ2-5 | once | 15 | TRBV6-6 | TGTGCCAGCAGTTACCGGGACAGGGGAGGTGAGACCCAGTACTTC | CASSYRDRGGETQYF
. | TRBJ1-5 | . | 15 | TRBV4-1 | TGCGCCAGCAGCCCTACCCCCATGGGCAATCAGCCCCAGCATTTT | CASSPTPMGNQPQHF
. | TRBJ1-1 | . | 15 | TRBV6-1 | TGTGCCAGCAGCCTGACAGCACCAAGGGGGACTGAAGCTTTCTTT | CASSLTAPRGTEAFF
TRBD2 | TRBJ2-7 | . | 13 | TRBV11-2 | TGTGCCAGCAGCTATGGGGGGGCCTACGAGCAGTACTTC | CASSYGGAYEQYF
TRBD1 | TRBJ2-7 | few | 14 | TRBV7-9 | TGTGCCAGCAGCAGGACAGGGGCCGCCTACGAGCAGTACTTC | CASSRTGAAYEQYF
. | TRBJ1-1 | . | 13 | TRBV29-1 | TGCAGCGCCACATCCGGGTTTAACACTGAAGCTTTCTTT | CSATSGFNTEAFF
TRBD2 | TRBJ2-2 | few | 19 | TRBV2 | TGTGCCAGCAGTGGAGGACTAGCGGGCAAGATCTCGAACACCGGGGAGCTGTTTTTT | CASSGGLAGKISNTGELFF
TRBD2 | TRBJ2-1 | . | 15 | TRBV15 | TGTGCCACCAGCAGACTCCTAGCGGGAGAATATGAGCAGTTCTTC | CATSRLLAGEYEQFF
. | TRBJ2-3 | once | 16 | TRBV4-1 | TGCGCCAGCAGCCAAGTAACCGGGAGAAACACAGATACGCAGTATTTT | CASSQVTGRNTDTQYF
TRBD2 | TRBJ2-1 | . | 13 | TRBV28 | TGTGCCAGCATCAGTAGCGGGCGGAATGAGCAGTTCTTC | CASISSGRNEQFF
TRBD2 | TRBJ2-1 | . | 14 | TRBV13 | TGTGCCAGCAGTTTAGGACTAGCTAGGAATGAGCAGTTCTTC | CASSLGLARNEQFF
. | TRBJ1-5 | . | 13 | TRBV28 | TGTGCCAGCAGTTTAGTGGGGGCCCAGCCCCAGCATTTT | CASSLVGAQPQHF
TRBD2 | TRBJ2-2 | . | 16 | TRBV4-1 | TGCGCCAGCAGCCTAAGACTAGCGGCCGGCACCGGGGAGCTGTTTTTT | CASSLRLAAGTGELFF
. | TRBJ1-5 | . | 13 | TRBV6-5 | TGTGCCAGCAGTGCCGACTTAGTTCAGCCCCAGCATTTT | CASSADLVQPQHF
TRBD2 | TRBJ2-3 | few | 17 | TRBV29-1 | TGCAGCGTTGAAATCACTGCGTGGCTAGCGGGAGGGGATACGCAGTATTTT | CSVEITAWLAGGDTQYF
TRBD1 | TRBJ1-2 | . | 13 | TRBV28 | TGCGCCAGCGGCGGGACAGGGAACTATGGCTACACCTTC | CASGGTGNYGYTF
TRBD1 | TRBJ2-7 | . | 16 | TRBV15 | TGTGCCACCAGCAGAGATAGGAGTGTGAGACAGGGATTGGCGTACTTC | CATSRDRSVRQGLAYF
. | TRBJ2-7 | few | 13 | TRBV9 | TGTGCCAGCAGCGAACGGACTACCTACGAGCAGTACTTC | CASSERTTYEQYF
TRBD1 | TRBJ2-7 | few | 14 | TRBV6-1 | TGTGCCAGCAGCTTCCCACAGGGGACCTACGAGCAGTACTTC | CASSFPQGTYEQYF